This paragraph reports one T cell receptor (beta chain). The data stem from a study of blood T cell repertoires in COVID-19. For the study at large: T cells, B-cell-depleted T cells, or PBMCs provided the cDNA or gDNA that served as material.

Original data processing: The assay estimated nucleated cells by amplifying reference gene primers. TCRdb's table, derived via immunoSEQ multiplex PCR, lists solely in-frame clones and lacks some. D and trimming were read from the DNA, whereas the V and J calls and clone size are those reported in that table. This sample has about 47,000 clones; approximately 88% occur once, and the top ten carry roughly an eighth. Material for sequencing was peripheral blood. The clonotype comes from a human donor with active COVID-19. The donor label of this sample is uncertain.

CDR3 in DNA: TGCGCCAGCAGCTTGGCAGAGCAGGGGTCCACCGGGGAGCTGTTTTTT. It codes for CASSLAEQGSTGELFF. This chain uses TRBV5-1 with TRBJ2-2; a weak D match, TRBD1 (6 bases). V was trimmed by 0 bases and J by 4 bases, leaving 13 bases between them. The CDR3 loop spans 16 amino acids. Germline-derived CDR1 and CDR2 are SGHRS and YFSETQ.